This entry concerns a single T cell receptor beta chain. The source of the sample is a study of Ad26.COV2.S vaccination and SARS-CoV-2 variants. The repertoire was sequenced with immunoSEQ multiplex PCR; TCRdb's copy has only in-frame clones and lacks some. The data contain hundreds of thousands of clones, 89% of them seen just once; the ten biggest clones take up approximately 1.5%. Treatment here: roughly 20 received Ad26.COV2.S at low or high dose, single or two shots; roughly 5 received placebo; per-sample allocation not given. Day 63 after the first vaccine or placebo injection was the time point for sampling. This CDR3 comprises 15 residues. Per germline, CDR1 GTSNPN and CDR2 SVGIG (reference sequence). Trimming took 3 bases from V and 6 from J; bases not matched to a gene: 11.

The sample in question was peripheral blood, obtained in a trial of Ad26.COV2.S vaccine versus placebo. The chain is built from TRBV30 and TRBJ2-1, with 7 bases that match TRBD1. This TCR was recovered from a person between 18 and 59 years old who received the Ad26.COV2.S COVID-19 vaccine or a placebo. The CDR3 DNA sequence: TGTGCCTGGAGGCCCCTCGGGACAGAGGGCAATGAGCAGTTCTTC. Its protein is CAWRPLGTEGNEQFF.